This TCR beta chain was documented in a study of shared clonotypes between healthy human individuals. Study information: Samples came from two female and a few male donors aged 18 to 49.

The donor cohort consisted entirely of Caucasian adults residing in Nashville, Tennessee. Only in-frame clones appear in the TCRdb table, and some are missing; sequencing was by immunoSEQ multiplex PCR. The sample includes fewer than 550,000 clones, about 79% of them seen just once. Germline V gene lookup returns CDR1 SGHDT and CDR2 YYEEEE. V was pared by 1 base and J by 3 bases, with 3 bases of the junction left unmatched. This CDR3 comprises 16 residues. This TCR derives from a woman in her 40s in good health. Some clones in this sample may be carry-over from other donors' samples. The specimen sequenced was PBMCs. J is TRBJ2-2 and V is TRBV5-6, with 10 bases aligning to TRBD1. The DNA for the CDR3 is TGTGCCAGCAGCTTGTTAGGGACAGGGGACACCGGGGAGCTGTTTTTT. It is translated as CASSLLGTGDTGELFF.